The TCR beta chain under discussion was sequenced for a study of metastatic and nonmetastatic thyroid tumors (dated by TCRdb to 2018 to 2021). Regarding the study in general: Repertoires from peripheral blood and from tumor or nodule tissue samples of malignant and benign thyroid patients were compared. Overall results and qualifications from the work: TCR beta diversity was reported as significantly higher in malignant tumors than in benign nodules, in both blood and tumor samples.

This clone was counted at least ten times. Its specific antigen is unknown. Per-base quality was not reported, and no clone a single base away is much larger than it. Relative to germline, V is missing 10 bases and J is missing 6 bases, with 10 bases of the junction outside any gene match. The germline V gene provides CDR1 ENHRY and CDR2 SYGVKD. Spanning cysteine to phenylalanine, the CDR3 consists of 13 amino acids. The entry retains the CDR3 DNA only, 39 bases that are in frame from base 1. No patient had received any treatment before thyroid surgery. The study retrospectively analysed patient clinical samples collected from about 2012 to 2019 using T-cell receptor beta sequencing. Receptor libraries were prepared by PCR. Sequencing was carried out with an Illumina HiSeq 4000. High-throughput sequencing was used to profile the TCR beta-chain CDR3 region of every patient. In the source study's methods: A classifier to discriminate distant-metastatic papillary thyroid cancer patients was built from CDR3 differences across clinicopathological groups. To measure repertoire diversity the researchers used the Shannon index, while the Morisita-Horn index served to gauge how similar the tumor and blood repertoires were. Using fastp at Q25 and MiXCR, TCRdb reprocessed the public reads and kept productive beta chains. These V and J calls rely on TCRdb rather than the paper's analysis. Here the sample has 50,000 to 70,000 clones; roughly 4.1% occur a single time. The leading ten clones occupy more than 20% of the sample.

What was sequenced was blood. The chain is encoded by TRBV10-3 joined to TRBJ2-3; 7 bases in between match TRBD2. This clonotype originated in a female donor with papillary thyroid cancer or a benign thyroid nodule (not recorded which). Some clones in this sample may be carry-over from other donors' samples. The CDR3 has the sequence CATTGAGRDTQYF. Read as DNA, the sequence is TGTGCCACCACGGGAGCGGGGAGGGATACGCAGTATTTT.